These 25 T cell receptor beta chains were sequenced from one sample in a study of OX40 agonist ivuxolimab in advanced cancers. Profiling relied on immunoSEQ multiplex PCR, and the TCRdb table lists in-frame clones only, not all of them. The sample consists of approximately 120,000 clones, around 92% of them appearing once. The specimen comprised CD4+ or CD8+ T cells sorted from blood, sampled in a trial of the OX40 agonist ivuxolimab. Receptors originate from an adult with an advanced solid tumor such as melanoma, head and neck, liver or kidney cancer.

The V and J genes are TRBV27 and TRBJ1-5; D unresolved. In germline, CDR1 is MNHEY, CDR2 SMNVEV (reference sequence). The germline V and J ends were trimmed by 2 bases and 3 bases, with 11 bases remaining between them. CDR3 length: 15 amino acids. In DNA form, the CDR3 reads TGTGCCAGCAGTTTAGGTCGGATGAACAATCAGCCCCAGCATTTT. Its protein product is CASSLGRMNNQPQHF.

The J gene is TRBJ1-2, the V gene TRBV7-3, with 7 bases matching TRBD1. The germline gives CDR1 SGHTA, CDR2 FQGTGA. There are 15 residues in the CDR3. The junction had 7 bases not matched to a gene; V was cut back by 4 bases and J by 2 bases. CDR3 DNA: TGTGCCAGCAGCTCTCCGCGACAGGGAAACTATGGCTACACCTTC. Protein: CASSSPRQGNYGYTF.

The V gene is TRBV6-6, the J gene TRBJ2-4; 13 bases agree with TRBD2. Germline CDR1 and CDR2: MNHNY and SVGAGI (reference sequence). V shed 6 bases and J 6 bases; nucleotides not matched to a gene: 8. The CDR3 is 16 residues long. In DNA form, the CDR3 reads TGTGCCAGCAGCCCTAAGGGACTAGCGGGAACAAACATTCAGTACTTC. It specifies CASSPKGLAGTNIQYF.

The chain combines TRBV18 with TRBJ1-1, with a tentative D call TRBD1 (5 bases). V lost 3 bases to trimming and J lost 0 bases, with 14 bases between them. The CDR3 has 16 residues. CDR1 KGHSH and CDR2 LQKENI come from the germline V gene. In nucleotides, the CDR3 is TGTGCCAGCTCACCGGGGGTGCAGCGGCTGAACACTGAAGCTTTCTTT. It specifies CASSPGVQRLNTEAFF. Full variable domain (missing parts from reference TRBV18 and TRBJ1-1): NAGVMQNPRHLVRRRGQEARLRCSPMKGHSHVYWYRQLPEEGLKFMVYLQKENIIDESGMPKERFSAEFPKEGPSILRIQQVVRGDSAAYFCASSPGVQRLNTEAFFGQGTRLTVV.

V usage is TRBV19 and J usage is TRBJ1-2; D is possibly TRBD1 (6 bases). From germline, CDR1 is LNHDA and CDR2 SQIVND (reference sequence). Trimming took 0 bases from V and 8 from J, leaving 16 bases between them. This CDR3 contains 15 residues. This CDR3 reads CASSIDPGRGRGYTF. As DNA, the CDR3 is TGTGCCAGTAGTATAGATCCGGGCAGGGGAAGAGGCTACACCTTC.

The chain employs TRBV7-3 and TRBJ2-7; D may be TRBD1 (6 bases). The V and J ends lost 1 base and 4 bases respectively, with 14 bases between them. CDR3 length: 15 amino acids. The germline V gene has CDR1 SGHTA and CDR2 FQGTGA. The CDR3 sequence: CASSLNRGTGYEQYF. CDR3 coding DNA: TGTGCCAGCAGCTTAAACCGGGGAACAGGGTACGAGCAGTACTTC.

This chain uses TRBV28 with TRBJ2-7, with a possible D match to TRBD2 (5 bases). CDR1 MDHEN and CDR2 SYDVKM come from the germline V gene. CDR3 length equals 12 residues. The V and J ends lost 10 bases and 2 bases respectively, with 12 bases between them. CDR3 sequence reads: CATQRATYEQYF. CDR3 coding DNA: TGTGCCACCCAGAGGGCGACCTACGAGCAGTACTTC. Full variable domain (outside the CDR3, taken from reference TRBV28 and TRBJ2-7): DVKVTQSSRYLVKRTGEKVFLECVQDMDHENMFWYRQDPGLGLRLIYFSYDVKMKEKGDIPEGYSVSREKKERFSLILESASTNQTSMYLCATQRATYEQYFGPGTRLTVT.

The genes are TRBV5-1 and TRBJ1-1; TRBD1 matches at 7 bases. The germline gives CDR1 SGHRS, CDR2 YFSETQ. The CDR3 length is 14 residues. V shed 0 bases, J shed 7 bases, and the junction held 6 bases outside the gene matches. CDR3 nucleotides: TGCGCCAGCAGCTTGGGGGGGACAGCCGGTGAAGCTTTCTTT. This encodes CASSLGGTAGEAFF. Filled out from reference TRBV5-1 and TRBJ1-1, the complete variable domain reads KAGVTQTPRYLIKTRGQQVTLSCSPISGHRSVSWYQQTPGQGLQFLFEYFSETQRNKGNFPGRFSGRQFSNSRSEMNVSTLELGDSALYLCASSLGGTAGEAFFGQGTRLTVV.

J is TRBJ1-1 and V is TRBV9, with TRBD1 as a possible D gene (6 bases). Germline V gives CDR1 SGDLS, CDR2 YYNGEE. V was shortened by 0 bases and J by 0 bases, with 21 bases between the two germline ends. The CDR3 runs 19 residues. DNA of the CDR3: TGTGCCAGCAGCGTAGGATTTACAGGGCGAACTTATATGAACACTGAAGCTTTCTTT. It translates to CASSVGFTGRTYMNTEAFF.

The chain recombines TRBV5-4 with TRBJ1-1; D remains unclear. There are 9 residues in the CDR3. V was pared by 1 base and J by 11 bases, with 3 bases between. CDR1 is SGHNT and CDR2 is YYREEE in the germline V gene (reference sequence). CDR3 coding DNA: TGTGCCAGCAGCTTGAGGGCTTTCTTT. This gives the protein CASSLRAFF.

The chain is built from TRBV19 and TRBJ2-2, with 9 bases that match TRBD2. Germline CDR1 LNHDA, CDR2 SQIVND (reference sequence). CDR3 length: 16 amino acids. V lost 6 bases and J lost 0; bases outside the gene matches: 5. The CDR3 nucleotides read TGTGCCAGTAGAGCTAGCGGGACCACGAACACCGGGGAGCTGTTTTTT. Residues: CASRASGTTNTGELFF.

The chain joins TRBV28 to TRBJ1-2, with 7 nucleotides matching TRBD1. The V gene's germline CDR1 is MDHEN and CDR2 SYDVKM. The CDR3 has 12 residues. The junction had 7 bases not matched to a gene; V was cut back by 11 bases and J by 4 bases. CDR3 sequence reads: CAPKRGPYGYTF. DNA of the CDR3: TGTGCCCCTAAGAGGGGGCCCTATGGCTACACCTTC.

Worth noting for this clone: The junction departs from germline at one end; a sequencing error may be responsible. The genes are TRBV7-7 and TRBJ2-2; tentatively, D is TRBD1 or TRBD2 (5 bases each). The germline V gene has CDR1 SSHAT and CDR2 FNYEAQ (reference sequence). There are 15 residues in the CDR3. For the CDR3, the DNA is TGTGCTAGCAGCTGGGACCCAAACGGGGCCGGGGAGCTGTTTTTT. Its protein is CASSWDPNGAGELFF.

The chain is built from TRBV5-1 and TRBJ2-1, with 7 positions matching TRBD2. There are 16 residues in the CDR3. Germline CDR1 reads SGHRS; CDR2 reads YFSETQ. V gave up 5 bases and J gave up 7 bases; unmatched junction bases: 15. The CDR3 DNA reads as TGCGCCAGCAGTCCCCCAAGGACTAGAGAATGGAATGAGCAGTTCTTC. It specifies CASSPPRTREWNEQFF.

V is TRBV6-1 and J is TRBJ2-4; D is ambiguous. This CDR3 has 15 residues. V was clipped by 6 bases and J by 3 bases, with 15 bases between them. Germline CDR1 and CDR2: MNHNS and SASEGT. CDR3 protein: CASSPARIGKNIQYF. Here the CDR3 DNA reads TGTGCCAGCAGCCCTGCGAGGATCGGCAAAAACATTCAGTACTTC.

V gene TRBV11-2 combines with J gene TRBJ2-1; the D is unclear. The germline V and J ends were trimmed by 4 bases and 6 bases, with 4 bases remaining between them. Germline V CDR1 and CDR2: SGHAT, FQNNGV. The CDR3 covers 11 residues. CDR3 in DNA: TGTGCCAGCAGCTACACCAATGAGCAGTTCTTC. It is translated as CASSYTNEQFF. Full variable domain (remainder filled in from reference TRBV11-2 and TRBJ2-1): EAGVAQSPRYKIIEKRQSVAFWCNPISGHATLYWYQQILGQGPKLLIQFQNNGVVDDSQLPKDRFSAERLKGVDSTLKIQPAKLEDSAVYLCASSYTNEQFFGPGTRLTVL.

This clone was detected only once. The chain employs TRBV15 and TRBJ1-5, with D possibly matching TRBD1 (6 bases). This CDR3 contains 15 residues. V was clipped by 2 bases and J by 2 bases, with 10 bases between them. Per germline, CDR1 LNHNV and CDR2 YYDKDF (reference sequence). The CDR3 here is CATSRKGGGNQPQHF. As DNA, the CDR3 is TGTGCCACCAGCAGAAAGGGGGGGGGCAATCAGCCCCAGCATTTT.

The rearrangement links TRBV20-1 to TRBJ2-5; tentatively, D is TRBD1 (6 bases). Germline-derived CDR1 and CDR2 are DFQATT and SNEGSKA (reference sequence). This CDR3 has 10 amino acids. Trimming left V 5 bases short and J 7 bases short, with 8 bases between. In DNA, the CDR3 is TGCAGTGCTGAAGGGGGGACCCAGTACTTC. It codes for CSAEGGTQYF.

The V call is TRBV2, the J call TRBJ2-7, with 8 positions matching TRBD2. V lost 7 bases and J lost 5; bases outside the gene matches: 19. Germline-derived CDR1 and CDR2 are SNHLY and FYNNEI. CDR3 length: 17 residues. The CDR3 DNA reads TGTGCCAGCAAAAACCCGGTTGTAAGCGGGAGTGTCCACGAGCAGTACTTC. This encodes CASKNPVVSGSVHEQYF.

The chain uses TRBV28 and TRBJ2-5; D is uncertain. The J call may not be correct, given that the DNA end is closer to TRBJ2-7. Germline CDR1 is MDHEN and CDR2 is SYDVKM. This CDR3 is built from 12 residues. The CDR3, as DNA: TGTGCCAGCAGTTTGGAAGCCTACGAGCAGTACTTC. Amino acid sequence: CASSLEAYEQYF.

The gene calls are TRBV27 and TRBJ2-5; TRBD2 is a possible D gene (5 bases). The CDR3 is made up of 15 amino acids. Per the germline V gene, CDR1 is MNHEY and CDR2 is SMNVEV (reference sequence). V was clipped by 5 bases and J by 4 bases, with 17 bases between them. The DNA for the CDR3 is TGTGCCAGCAGTCGATCACTAGTACGGTCAGAGACCCAGTACTTC. Translated, it gives CASSRSLVRSETQYF.

V is TRBV5-1 and J is TRBJ1-5; D is ambiguous. CDR1 is SGHRS, CDR2 YFSETQ, per germline. The V gene lost 4 bases and the J gene lost 7 bases, with 15 bases spanning the gap. This CDR3 comprises 14 residues. The CDR3 region has the DNA TGCGCCAGCAGCACGGACGGAGCAACCCAGCCCCAGCATTTT. Amino acids: CASSTDGATQPQHF.

The chain is built from TRBV19 and TRBJ2-4; no firm D call. V lost 5 bases and J 0 bases, leaving 8 bases between the germline ends. CDR3 length: 14 residues. Germline-derived CDR1 and CDR2 are LNHDA and SQIVND (reference sequence). For the CDR3, the DNA is TGTGCCAGTAGTTTTATAATAGCCAAAAACATTCAGTACTTC. Its protein product is CASSFIIAKNIQYF.

This chain uses TRBV6-4 with TRBJ1-1, with D possibly being TRBD1 (5 bases). Germline-derived CDR1 and CDR2 are MRHNA and SNTAGT. The CDR3 has 14 residues. Trimming left V 2 bases short and J 4 bases short, with 11 bases between. This chain's CDR3 is CASSDGGEGTEAFF. DNA of the CDR3: TGTGCCAGCAGTGACGGGGGAGAAGGCACTGAAGCTTTCTTT.

The chain has TRBV12-5 and TRBJ1-4, with D unclear. Germline V gene sequence: CDR1 LGHNT, CDR2 FRNRAP. The length of the CDR3 is 14 residues. Between the trimmed V and J ends, which lost 1 base and 5 bases, there was a span of 8 bases. CDR3 region: CASGLGQTNEKLFF. The CDR3 DNA sequence: TGTGCTAGTGGTTTGGGGCAGACGAATGAAAAACTGTTTTTT.